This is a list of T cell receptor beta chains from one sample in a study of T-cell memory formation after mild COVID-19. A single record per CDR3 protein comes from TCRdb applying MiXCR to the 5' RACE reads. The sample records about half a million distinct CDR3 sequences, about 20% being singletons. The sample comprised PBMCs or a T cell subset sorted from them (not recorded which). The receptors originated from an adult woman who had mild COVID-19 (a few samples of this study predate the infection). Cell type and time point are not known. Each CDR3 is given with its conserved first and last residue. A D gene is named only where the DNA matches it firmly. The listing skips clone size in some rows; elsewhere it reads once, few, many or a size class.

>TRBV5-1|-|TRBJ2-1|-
TGCGCCAGCAGCGCAACAGGGGAGGGGCAGTTCTTC
CASSATGEGQFF
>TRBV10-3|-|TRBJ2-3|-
TGTGCCCCTCGAAGAGGCACCTTCTTTAGCACAGATACGCAGTATTTT
CAPRRGTFFSTDTQYF
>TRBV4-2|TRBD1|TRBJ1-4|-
TGTGCCAGCAGCCCTCCGGGACAGGGTCGGAGACTGTTTTTT
CASSPPGQGRRLFF
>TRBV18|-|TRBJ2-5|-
TGTGCCAGCCGAGCAGTAATTGAAGAGACCCAGTACTTC
CASRAVIEETQYF
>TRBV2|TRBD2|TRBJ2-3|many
TGTGCCAGCAGTGTGCTAGCGGGGAGCACAGATACGCAGTATTTT
CASSVLAGSTDTQYF
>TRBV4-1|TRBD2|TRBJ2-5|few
TGCGCCAGCAGCCGTGGGACTAGCGGGGGGGAGACCCAGTACTTC
CASSRGTSGGETQYF
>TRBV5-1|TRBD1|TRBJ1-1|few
TGCGCCAGCAGCCCGATACAGGGGGCGAACACTGAAGCTTTCTTT
CASSPIQGANTEAFF
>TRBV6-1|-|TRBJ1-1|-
TGTGCCAGCAGTTTACCCTTGACACCGGACACTGAAGCTTTCTTT
CASSLPLTPDTEAFF
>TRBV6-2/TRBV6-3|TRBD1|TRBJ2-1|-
TGTGCCAGCAGGATACAGGGGGACAATGAGCAGTTCTTC
CASRIQGDNEQFF
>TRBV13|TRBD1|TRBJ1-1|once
TGTGCCAGCAGCCCCTGGGGGACAGGGGGCCCTGAAGCTTTCTTT
CASSPWGTGGPEAFF
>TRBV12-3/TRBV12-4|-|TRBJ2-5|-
TGTGCCAGCAGTTTAAACTTAATCCAAGAGACCCAGTACTTC
CASSLNLIQETQYF
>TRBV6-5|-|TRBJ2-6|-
TGTGCCAGCAGTTACTCCACCGGGATCTCTGGGGCCAACGTCCTGACTTTC
CASSYSTGISGANVLTF
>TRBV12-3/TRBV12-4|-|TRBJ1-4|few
TGTGCCACTCGGGGGGGAGTATTGAGTGAAAAACTGTTTTTT
CATRGGVLSEKLFF
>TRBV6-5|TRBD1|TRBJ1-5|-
TGTGCCAGCAGTTACTCGCGGATAGGGGGCGGACAGCCCCAGCATTTT
CASSYSRIGGGQPQHF
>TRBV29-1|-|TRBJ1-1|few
TGCAGCGTGGAGGACAGACGCTACACTGAAGCTTTCTTT
CSVEDRRYTEAFF
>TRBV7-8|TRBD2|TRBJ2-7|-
TGTGCCAGCAGCTTAATCTCCATGAGGCGGGAGGGCCGGTCCTACGAGCAGTACTTC
CASSLISMRREGRSYEQYF
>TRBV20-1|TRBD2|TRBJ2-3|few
TGCAGTGCTTGGACTAGCGGCCAACATCGTACTGTCACAGATACGCAGTATTTT
CSAWTSGQHRTVTDTQYF
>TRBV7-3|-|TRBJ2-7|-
TGTGCCAGCAGCCCGGACGGGATAAGCTCCTACGAGCAGTACTTC
CASSPDGISSYEQYF
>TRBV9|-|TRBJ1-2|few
TGTGCCAGCAGCCTGACCCTGGGGACGAACTATGGCTACACCTTC
CASSLTLGTNYGYTF
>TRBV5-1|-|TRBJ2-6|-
TGCGCCAGCAGCTTGGGAGGAGGGGACGGGGCCAACGTCCTGACTTTC
CASSLGGGDGANVLTF
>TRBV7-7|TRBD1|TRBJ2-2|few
TGTGCCAGCAGCCCAGGGACAGCGGTTAGGGCCGGGGAGCTGTTTTTT
CASSPGTAVRAGELFF
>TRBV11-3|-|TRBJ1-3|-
TGTGCCAGCAGCGGCAACTCTGGAAACACCATATATTTT
CASSGNSGNTIYF
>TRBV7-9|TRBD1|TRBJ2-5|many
TGTGCCAGCAGCTTCGGACAGGGCAACCAAGAGACCCAGTACTTC
CASSFGQGNQETQYF
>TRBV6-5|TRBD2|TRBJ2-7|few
TGTGCCAGCAGTTACGACTGGGGACTAGACTACGAGCAGTACTTC
CASSYDWGLDYEQYF
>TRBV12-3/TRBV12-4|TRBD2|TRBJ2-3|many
TGTGCCAGCAGCTTTAGCGGGGGCAGCACAGATACGCAGTATTTT
CASSFSGGSTDTQYF
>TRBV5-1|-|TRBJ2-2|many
TGCGCCAGCAGCTACAACGCGGGCAGGGAGCTGTTTTTT
CASSYNAGRELFF
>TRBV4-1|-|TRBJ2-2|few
TGCGCCAGCAGCCAAGTCAGGCACGGTTTGGGCACCGGGGAGCTGTTTTTT
CASSQVRHGLGTGELFF
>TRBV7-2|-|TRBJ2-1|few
TGTGCCAGCAGCCCGAGGAACCAGGTCCCCCGCTCCTACAATGAGCAGTTCTTC
CASSPRNQVPRSYNEQFF
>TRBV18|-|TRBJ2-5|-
TGTGCCAGCTCAACATCAGGGATGGGGGAGACCCAGTACTTC
CASSTSGMGETQYF
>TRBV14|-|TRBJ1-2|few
TGTGCCAGCAGCCAATATGCGGGAACTACTAACTATGGCTACACCTTC
CASSQYAGTTNYGYTF
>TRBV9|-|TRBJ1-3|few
TGTGCCAGCGACCCGGGAGGAAGCTCTGGAAACACCATATATTTT
CASDPGGSSGNTIYF
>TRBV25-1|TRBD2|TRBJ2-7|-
TGTGCCAGCAGCCCCCGGGTAGCGGGGCCCTACGAGCAGTACTTC
CASSPRVAGPYEQYF
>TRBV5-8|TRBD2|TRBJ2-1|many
TGTGCCAGCAGCTTGCGTACTAGCGGGGGGGCCTTCTCCTACAATGAGCAGTTCTTC
CASSLRTSGGAFSYNEQFF
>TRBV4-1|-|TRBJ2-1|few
TGCGCCAGCAGCCAAGATATTTTAGTAGTTCGGAATGAGCAGTTCTTC
CASSQDILVVRNEQFF